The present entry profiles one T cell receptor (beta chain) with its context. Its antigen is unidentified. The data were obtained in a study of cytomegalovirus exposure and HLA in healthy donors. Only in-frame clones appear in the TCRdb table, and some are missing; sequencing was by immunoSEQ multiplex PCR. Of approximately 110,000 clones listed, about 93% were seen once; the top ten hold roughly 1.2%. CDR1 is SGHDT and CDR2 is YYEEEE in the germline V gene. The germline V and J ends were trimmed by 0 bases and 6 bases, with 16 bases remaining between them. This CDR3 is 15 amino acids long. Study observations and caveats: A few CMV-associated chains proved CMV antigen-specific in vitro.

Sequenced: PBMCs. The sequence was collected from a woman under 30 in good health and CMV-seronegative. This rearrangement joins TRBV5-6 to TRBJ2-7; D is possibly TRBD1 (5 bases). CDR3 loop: CASSLAYAQVGEQYF. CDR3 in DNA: TGTGCCAGCAGCTTGGCCTACGCACAGGTAGGCGAGCAGTACTTC.